This TCR beta chain was found in a study of cytomegalovirus exposure and HLA in healthy donors. Assay: immunoSEQ multiplex PCR; the TCRdb copy retains only in-frame clones and omits some. The sample holds roughly 190,000 clones, 86% seen once. Germline CDR1 and CDR2: SNHLY and FYNNEI. This CDR3 comprises 9 residues. Deletions cut 8 bases from V and 6 bases from J, with 5 bases between. The count of this clone is one. This clonotype was obtained from a woman aged 18-35 years in good health and CMV-seronegative. The V gene is TRBV2, the J gene TRBJ2-7, with D uncertain. The sequenced sample consisted of PBMCs. CDR3 sequence (DNA): TGTGCCAGCGGCCGCGAGCAGTACTTC. Translated: CASGREQYF. Using reference TRBV2 and TRBJ2-7 for the parts outside the CDR3, the full variable domain is EPEVTQTPSHQVTQMGQEVILRCVPISNHLYFYWYRQILGQKVEFLVSFYNNEISEKSEIFDDQFSVERPDGSNFTLKIRSTKLEDSAMYFCASGREQYFGPGTRLTVT.